Each of the 27 T cell receptor beta chains below was sequenced from the same sample in a study of response to subunit inactivated influenza vaccine. TCRdb re-derived calls from the RT-PCR reads in MiXCR, one entry per CDR3 protein. The repertoire holds 700,000 to 900,000 distinct CDR3 sequences, about 20% seen once, with about 10% in the top ten. This sample comprised PBMCs from blood, obtained 4 to 6 days after vaccination. These receptor sequences come from a man in his forties or fifties who received an inactivated influenza vaccine.

As DNA, the CDR3 is TGTGCCAGCAGCGTCGGCGGGAGTCCCCATGAGCAGTTCTTC. Translation: CASSVGGSPHEQFF. V gene TRBV9 combines with J gene TRBJ2-1; 7 bases map to TRBD2. This CDR3 is built from 14 residues. Germline V gene lookup returns CDR1 SGDLS and CDR2 YYNGEE. Trimming removed 2 bases from V and 8 bases from J; junction bases left unmatched: 7.

In this sample, this clonotype turned up a few times. The gene calls are TRBV7-9 and TRBJ1-2, with a tentative D call TRBD1 (6 bases). V lost 3 bases, J lost 6 bases, and 17 bases lay in between. Germline assignment: CDR1 SEHNR and CDR2 FQNEAQ (reference sequence). This CDR3 spans 15 amino acids. This chain's CDR3 is CASSLVSGTHDGYTF. As DNA, the CDR3 is TGTGCCAGCAGCTTGGTCTCCGGGACACATGATGGCTACACCTTC.

In this sample, this clonotype turned up a few times. V and J are TRBV12-3 or TRBV12-4 and TRBJ2-1; D remains ambiguous. The length of the CDR3 is 11 residues. Trimming left V 11 bases short and J 7 bases short, with 12 bases between. As DNA, the CDR3 is TGTGCCTCTGGACCCTTTAATGAGCAGTTCTTC. Translation gives CASGPFNEQFF.

This clonotype showed up just a few times. This chain joins TRBV7-6 and TRBJ1-6, with D possibly being TRBD1 (5 bases). V was shortened by 4 bases and J by 11 bases, with 18 bases between the two germline ends. This CDR3 is 15 amino acids long. Germline-derived CDR1 and CDR2 are SGHVS and FNYEAQ. CDR3 sequence: CASSSDQGVKAPLHF. The DNA of the CDR3 is TGTGCCAGCAGCTCAGATCAGGGCGTAAAAGCACCCCTCCACTTT.

This clonotype came up many times. This chain joins TRBV20-1 and TRBJ1-1, with 7 bases identical to TRBD1. Germline V gives CDR1 DFQATT, CDR2 SNEGSKA (reference sequence). The CDR3 length is 14 residues. V lost 7 bases to trimming and J lost 0 bases; unmatched junction nucleotides: 8. The CDR3 DNA is TGCAGTGGCACGACAGGGCCCATGAACACTGAAGCTTTCTTT. Protein sequence: CSGTTGPMNTEAFF.

This sequence joins TRBV3-1 and TRBJ2-1, with a weak D call TRBD1 (6 bases). V lost 8 bases to trimming and J lost 10 bases, with 18 bases between them. There are 13 residues in the CDR3. Germline V gene sequence: CDR1 LGHDT, CDR2 YNNKEL (reference sequence). Here the CDR3 DNA reads TGTGCCAGCCGACCGGGACACCGCATGGAGCAGTTCTTC. Translating it yields CASRPGHRMEQFF.

This chain uses TRBV10-3 with TRBJ2-7; TRBD2 agrees at 14 bases. Germline V lookup: CDR1 ENHRY, CDR2 SYGVKD. The J segment lost 6 bases and the V segment lost 4 bases, leaving 5 bases of the junction unmatched. This CDR3 is built from 15 residues. The CDR3 DNA follows: TGTGCCATCAGTGGGGCGGGACTAGCGGGGGTCGAGCAGTACTTC. It translates to CAISGAGLAGVEQYF.

In this sample, this clonotype turned up a few times. The rearrangement joins TRBV7-9 to TRBJ2-3, with TRBD1 identical over 8 bases. Per the germline V gene, CDR1 is SEHNR and CDR2 is FQNEAQ (reference sequence). Trimming removed 5 bases from V and 1 base from J; junction bases left unmatched: 5. There are 15 residues in the CDR3. CDR3 sequence reads: CASSPAGQGTDTQYF. The CDR3 nucleotides read TGTGCCAGCAGCCCGGCGGGACAGGGCACAGATACGCAGTATTTT.

The rearrangement joins TRBV2 to TRBJ2-3; D is unclear. Germline CDR1 SNHLY, CDR2 FYNNEI. Between the trimmed V and J ends, which lost 2 bases and 4 bases, there was a span of 7 bases. The CDR3 length is 13 residues. The CDR3 spells CASSEPPPDTQYF. CDR3 nucleotide sequence: TGTGCCAGCAGTGAACCTCCCCCAGATACGCAGTATTTT.

The rearrangement links TRBV10-3 to TRBJ1-4, with a tentative D call TRBD1 (5 bases). Deletions cut 4 bases from V and 5 bases from J, with 8 bases between. The CDR3 runs 13 residues. CDR1 and CDR2 (germline): ENHRY, SYGVKD. The CDR3 DNA follows: TGTGCCATCAGTGTCTACAGGAATGAAAAACTGTTTTTT. This sequence encodes CAISVYRNEKLFF.

This clonotype was counted a few times. J is TRBJ2-7 and V is TRBV7-2; D call uncertain. From germline, CDR1 is SGHTA and CDR2 FQGNSA. V was trimmed by 1 base and J by 5 bases, leaving 12 bases between them. This CDR3 is built from 14 residues. CDR3 amino acids: CASSLGPKMNEQYF. The CDR3 region has the DNA TGTGCCAGCAGCTTAGGCCCGAAGATGAACGAGCAGTACTTC.

This clonotype was seen repeatedly, ten times or more. The chain recombines TRBV7-3 with TRBJ2-5; D remains unclear. The germline V gene encodes CDR1 SGHTA and CDR2 FQGTGA. The CDR3 sequence is 14 residues long. V shed 2 bases and J shed 2 bases, with 9 bases lying between them. CDR3 region: CASSLSATQETQYF. CDR3 DNA: TGTGCCAGCAGCTTATCCGCCACTCAAGAGACCCAGTACTTC. The full variable domain, with the rest looked up from reference TRBV7-3 and TRBJ2-5, is GAGVSQTPSNKVTEKGKYVELRCDPISGHTALYWYRQSLGQGPEFLIYFQGTGAADDSGLPNDRFFAVRPEGSVSTLKIQRTERGDSAVYLCASSLSATQETQYFGPGTRLLVL.

The chain joins TRBV27 to TRBJ2-1, with 13 nucleotides matching TRBD2. The V and J ends lost 6 bases and 6 bases, in that order; junction bases with no gene match: 14. The CDR3 consists of 18 residues. The V gene's germline CDR1 is MNHEY and CDR2 SMNVEV (reference sequence). The CDR3 DNA reads as TGTGCCAGCAGCCTACTAGCGGGAGGGCCCTCTCCCGGCAATGAGCAGTTCTTC. Amino acids: CASSLLAGGPSPGNEQFF.

This clonotype has ten or more counts. In DNA, the CDR3 is TGTGCCAGCAGTTCGACAGGTCACCAAGAGACCCAGTACTTC. It yields the protein CASSSTGHQETQYF. The chain employs TRBV12-3 or TRBV12-4 and TRBJ2-5; D is possibly TRBD1 (6 bases). V lost 4 bases, J lost 0 bases, and 9 bases lay in between. The CDR3 is 14 amino acids.

V and J are TRBV12-3 or TRBV12-4 and TRBJ2-1; 14 bases map to TRBD2. CDR3 length: 16 amino acids. J was trimmed by 7 bases and V by 6 bases; bases with no gene match: 8. CDR3 sequence: CASRGLAGERRNEQFF. In DNA form, the CDR3 reads TGTGCCAGCAGGGGACTAGCGGGGGAAAGGAGAAATGAGCAGTTCTTC.

The rearrangement joins TRBV10-3 to TRBJ2-5; perhaps TRBD2 as D (5 bases). V was cut by 5 bases and J by 4 bases, with 8 bases left in between. Looked up from germline, CDR1 is ENHRY and CDR2 is SYGVKD. This CDR3 spans 12 amino acids. CDR3 amino acids: CAISPEGETQYF. DNA of the CDR3: TGTGCCATCAGTCCAGAGGGAGAGACCCAGTACTTC.

This clonotype showed up just a few times. The rearrangement joins TRBV12-3 or TRBV12-4 to TRBJ1-2; D perhaps matches TRBD1 (5 bases). V was trimmed by 8 bases and J by 7 bases, leaving 17 bases between them. CDR3 length equals 13 residues. The CDR3 nucleotides read TGTGCCAGCGGTTCGGGAGGGGCTGGTGGCTACACCTTC. Amino acid sequence: CASGSGGAGGYTF.

This clonotype was observed many times. The rearrangement joins TRBV12-3 or TRBV12-4 to TRBJ2-1; TRBD1 or TRBD2 may be the D gene (5 bases each). The CDR3 spans 12 residues. V was trimmed by 6 bases and J by 7 bases, leaving 10 bases between them. The chain's CDR3 is CASRAWGNEQFF. The DNA for the CDR3 is TGTGCCAGCAGAGCATGGGGGAATGAGCAGTTCTTC.

This clonotype was detected only a few times. The chain joins TRBV20-1 to TRBJ2-2, with a possible D match to TRBD2 (6 bases). Germline-derived CDR1 and CDR2 are DFQATT and SNEGSKA (reference sequence). The CDR3 length is 13 residues. V lost 6 bases to trimming and J lost 2 bases, with 10 bases between them. The CDR3 reads CSAAGRNTGELFF. The CDR3 nucleotides are TGCAGTGCCGCGGGACGCAACACCGGGGAGCTGTTTTTT.

This clonotype was found a few times. This rearrangement joins TRBV3-1 to TRBJ1-2, with D perhaps matching TRBD1 (6 bases). Germline CDR1 and CDR2: LGHDT and YNNKEL (reference sequence). The CDR3 covers 13 residues. V was clipped by 6 bases and J by 4 bases, with 12 bases between them. The CDR3 nucleotides read TGTGCCAGCAGGGGGTTAGGGGGCTATGGCTACACCTTC. Its protein is CASRGLGGYGYTF.

J is TRBJ2-5 and V is TRBV20-1; D is perhaps TRBD2 (6 bases). CDR3 length equals 12 residues. Trimming pared 6 bases from V and 5 bases from J, leaving 13 bases between. Germline V gene lookup returns CDR1 DFQATT and CDR2 SNEGSKA (reference sequence). The DNA for the CDR3 is TGCAGTGCCAGCCGTGCGGGGGAGACCCAGTACTTC. Translated, it gives CSASRAGETQYF.

The gene calls are TRBV5-6 and TRBJ2-1, with 7 bases fitting TRBD1. Per the germline V gene, CDR1 is SGHDT and CDR2 is YYEEEE. The CDR3 runs to 14 residues. V trimming: 3 bases; J trimming: 5 bases; junction bases outside the gene matches: 5. DNA for the CDR3: TGTGCCAGCAGCTCACAGGGGCGCAACAATGAGCAGTTCTTC. It specifies CASSSQGRNNEQFF.

This clonotype has only a few counts. The chain joins TRBV20-1 to TRBJ2-3; D may correspond to TRBD1 or TRBD2 (6 bases each). Between the trimmed V and J ends, which lost 5 bases and 11 bases, there was a span of 23 bases. The CDR3 runs 14 residues. Germline CDR1 and CDR2: DFQATT and SNEGSKA (reference sequence). CDR3 protein: CSASPGASDRGQYF. In nucleotides, the CDR3 is TGCAGTGCTTCCCCAGGGGCTAGCGACCGAGGGCAGTATTTT.

The sample holds a few counts of this clonotype. The genes are TRBV5-1 and TRBJ2-1; D call uncertain. Germline V gives CDR1 SGHRS, CDR2 YFSETQ. The CDR3 has 16 residues. Trimming removed 3 bases at V and 2 bases at J, with 15 bases between. The CDR3 is CASSSQKLVPYNEQFF. The CDR3 nucleotides read TGCGCCAGCAGCTCCCAGAAGCTAGTCCCCTACAATGAGCAGTTCTTC.

The rearrangement uses TRBV5-1 and TRBJ1-1; D not certain. This CDR3 region has 14 residues. From germline, CDR1 is SGHRS and CDR2 YFSETQ. The V end lost 1 base, the J end lost 3 bases, and 10 bases lay between the germline ends. The CDR3 nucleotides read TGCGCCAGCAGCTTGAGTGTGCGGGACACTGAAGCTTTCTTT. It is translated as CASSLSVRDTEAFF.

The chain recombines TRBV29-1 with TRBJ2-7, with TRBD2 as a possible D gene (5 bases). Germline lookup yields CDR1 SQVTM and CDR2 ANQGSEA. The CDR3 runs to 14 residues. Trimming stripped 2 bases from V and 3 bases from J, with 14 bases between. In DNA, the CDR3 is TGCAGCGTTGAACTCCCCCCCCGGGACTACGAGCAGTACTTC. The encoded protein is CSVELPPRDYEQYF.

The chain couples TRBV6-2 or TRBV6-3 to TRBJ2-1, with TRBD2 identical over 7 bases. The CDR3 is 15 amino acids. Germline CDR1 and CDR2: MNHEY and SVGEGT. V gave up 6 bases and J gave up 4 bases; unmatched junction bases: 9. CDR3 bases: TGTGCCAGCAGCCGCCCTAGCGGCTCATACAATGAGCAGTTCTTC. The encoded protein is CASSRPSGSYNEQFF.